This entry concerns a single T cell receptor (beta chain). Germline CDR1 and CDR2: MNHEY and SVGAGI. This CDR3 has 14 residues. V was trimmed by 4 bases and J by 5 bases, leaving 12 bases between them. The data are from a study of shared clonotypes between healthy human individuals. Terminally differentiated effector memory CD45RA+ cells were excluded by CCR7 positive selection of CD45RO-negative cells. The repertoire was sequenced with immunoSEQ multiplex PCR; TCRdb's copy has only in-frame clones and lacks some. Of some 2.1 million clones detected, 93% appear once; the ten largest clones hold less than 2%.

The sample consisted of naive CD8+ T cells from PBMCs. The TCR was taken from a young man in good health. Some clones in this sample may be carry-over from other donors' samples. The chain has TRBV6-5 and TRBJ1-5; D possibly corresponds to TRBD1 (5 bases). The DNA for the CDR3 is TGTGCCAGCAGTTTCGGCAGGGACTATCAGCCCCAGCATTTT. It translates to CASSFGRDYQPQHF.